The rows below give T cell receptor beta chains drawn from one sample of a study of cytomegalovirus exposure and HLA in healthy donors. The repertoire was sequenced with immunoSEQ multiplex PCR; TCRdb's copy has only in-frame clones and lacks some. This sample has 120,000 or so clones, with around 96% found just once. Sequencing input: PBMCs. The source of these receptors is a man aged 18 to 29 in good health and CMV-seronegative. CDR3s include the opening cysteine and the closing phenylalanine or tryptophan. Each record gives: J gene, V gene, D gene, CDR3 protein. A D gene is named only where the DNA matches it firmly.

J: TRBJ1-2
V: TRBV6-5
D: NA
CDR3: CATARQLNYGYTF

J: TRBJ2-3
V: TRBV7-9
D: NA
CDR3: CASSHRPRASSDTQYF

J: TRBJ2-7
V: TRBV27
D: TRBD2
CDR3: CASSPAGGVAEQYF

J: TRBJ1-5
V: TRBV28
D: NA
CDR3: CASRQGTQPQHF

J: TRBJ1-2
V: TRBV7-2
D: TRBD1
CDR3: CASSAGLGGAGYGYTF

J: TRBJ2-1
V: TRBV28
D: TRBD1
CDR3: CATTGDGIGPPPHEQFF

J: TRBJ2-1
V: TRBV19
D: NA
CDR3: CASSISPSSYNEQFF

J: TRBJ2-1
V: TRBV7-9
D: TRBD2
CDR3: CASSPRVAGVYNEQFF

J: TRBJ2-2
V: TRBV5-1
D: NA
CDR3: CASSLAGTLNTGELFF

J: TRBJ2-7
V: TRBV7-2
D: TRBD2
CDR3: CASSSGVGGEQYF

J: TRBJ2-2
V: TRBV7-6
D: NA
CDR3: CASSLDWGRTGELFF

J: TRBJ2-5
V: TRBV27
D: NA
CDR3: CASRGEWELSETQYF

J: TRBJ1-5
V: TRBV5-5
D: NA
CDR3: CASTKHRDDQPQHF

J: TRBJ1-1
V: TRBV6-1
D: TRBD1
CDR3: CASQDDRGRAFF

J: TRBJ1-1
V: TRBV7-2
D: TRBD1
CDR3: CASSLVGRGRRTEAFF

J: TRBJ1-2
V: TRBV5-1
D: NA
CDR3: CASSLEGDGYTF

J: TRBJ2-7
V: TRBV2
D: NA
CDR3: CASSGEGSYEQYF

J: TRBJ2-2
V: TRBV9
D: NA
CDR3: CASQPGNTGELFF